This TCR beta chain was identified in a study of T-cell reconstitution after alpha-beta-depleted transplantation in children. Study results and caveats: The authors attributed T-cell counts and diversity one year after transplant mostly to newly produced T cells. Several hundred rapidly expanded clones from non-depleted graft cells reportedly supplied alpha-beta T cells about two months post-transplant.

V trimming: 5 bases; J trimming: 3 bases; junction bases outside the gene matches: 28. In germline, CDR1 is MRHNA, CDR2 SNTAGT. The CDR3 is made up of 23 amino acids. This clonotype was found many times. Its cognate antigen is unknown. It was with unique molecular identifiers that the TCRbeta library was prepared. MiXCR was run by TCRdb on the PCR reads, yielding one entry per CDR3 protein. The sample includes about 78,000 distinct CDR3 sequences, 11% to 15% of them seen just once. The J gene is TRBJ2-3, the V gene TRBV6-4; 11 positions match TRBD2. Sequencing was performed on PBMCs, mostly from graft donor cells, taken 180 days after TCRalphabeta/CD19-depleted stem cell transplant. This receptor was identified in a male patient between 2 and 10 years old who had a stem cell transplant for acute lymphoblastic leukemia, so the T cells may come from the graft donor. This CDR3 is CASSLSSATGKELAGESTDTQYF. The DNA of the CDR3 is TGTGCCAGCAGTCTTTCCTCCGCGACAGGGAAAGAACTAGCGGGGGAATCGACAGATACGCAGTATTTT.